The TCR beta chain under discussion was sequenced for a study of T cell changes during pregnancy in multiple sclerosis. The CDR3 is 16 residues long. CDR1 and CDR2 (germline): SGHDT, YYEEEE. The V gene end was trimmed by 2 bases and the J gene end by 5 bases; junction bases not matched to a gene: 6. Using immunoSEQ multiplex PCR, the repertoire was profiled, and TCRdb retains in-frame clones only, with some absent. Among about 50,000 clones listed, around 90% were seen once. The source of this sequence is a female donor with multiple sclerosis, enrolled in a pregnancy study. This chain uses TRBV5-6 with TRBJ2-1, with 11 bases matching TRBD2. This specimen consisted of CD4+ T cells from peripheral blood mononuclear cells, obtained in the second trimester of pregnancy. Here the CDR3 DNA reads TGTGCCAGCAGCTTTTCTAGCGGGAGGTTTAACAATGAGCAGTTCTTC. Protein: CASSFSSGRFNNEQFF.